Described below is a single T cell receptor (beta chain) sequence and its context. Germline V lookup: CDR1 ENHRY, CDR2 SYGVKD. This CDR3 is 15 amino acids long. This entry comes from a study of T cells expressing NK-cell markers. With the 5' RACE reads reprocessed, TCRdb shows one record per CDR3 protein and no DNA. The table lists roughly 350,000 distinct CDR3 sequences. Sequencing used blood T cells: a sorted CD56 or NKG2C T cell subset, CD4+ or CD8+ T cells, or bulk PBMC T cells (not recorded which). The clonotype was recovered from a man aged 18 to 69 in good health. The chain employs TRBV10-3 and TRBJ1-2. The CDR3: CAISETDSPSYGYTF.